These 7 T cell receptor beta chains came from one sample sequenced in a study of cytomegalovirus exposure and HLA in healthy donors. The PCR made use of 60 Vbeta and 13 Jbeta primers. TCRdb keeps only in-frame clones here, not all; method: immunoSEQ multiplex PCR. This table holds 150,000 to 200,000 clones, 76% found once. The sequencing input was PBMCs. These receptor sequences come from a male donor in good health and CMV-seronegative.

The chain joins TRBV7-9 to TRBJ2-7, with a tentative D call TRBD2 (6 bases). V lost 5 bases, J lost 3 bases, and 17 bases lay in between. The CDR3 consists of 15 residues. CDR1 is SEHNR and CDR2 is FQNEAQ in the germline V gene (reference sequence). The CDR3 DNA reads as TGTGCCAGCAGCCGAGTTGGAGGGAAGTTCTACGAGCAGTACTTC. This sequence encodes CASSRVGGKFYEQYF.

This chain uses TRBV4-1 with TRBJ1-5; 8 bases match TRBD1. Germline CDR1 MGHRA, CDR2 YSYEKL. CDR3 length equals 19 residues. V lost 0 bases, J lost 4 bases, and 14 bases stayed unmatched. The CDR3 here is CASSQDPVGWTGINQPQHF. The CDR3 coding sequence is TGCGCCAGCAGCCAAGATCCCGTAGGTTGGACAGGGATTAATCAGCCCCAGCATTTT.

V is TRBV5-5 and J is TRBJ2-5; D possibly corresponds to TRBD2 (7 bases). Trimming removed 0 bases from V and 5 bases from J, with 14 bases in between. The germline V gene has CDR1 SGHKS and CDR2 YYEKEE (reference sequence). The CDR3 extends over 15 amino acids. CDR3 loop: CASSLAGGVRETQYF. CDR3 sequence (DNA): TGTGCCAGCAGCTTGGCGGGGGGCGTTCGTGAGACCCAGTACTTC.

This clone came up once. The rearrangement joins TRBV28 to TRBJ2-4, with D perhaps matching TRBD2 (5 bases). Per the germline V gene, CDR1 is MDHEN and CDR2 is SYDVKM. Trimming took 3 bases from V and 5 from J, leaving 11 bases between them. The CDR3 totals 14 residues. For the CDR3, the DNA is TGTGCCAGCAGTTTCCAAGCGGAGGAAAACATTCAGTACTTC. It codes for CASSFQAEENIQYF. Variable domain in full (rest from reference TRBV28 and TRBJ2-4): DVKVTQSSRYLVKRTGEKVFLECVQDMDHENMFWYRQDPGLGLRLIYFSYDVKMKEKGDIPEGYSVSREKKERFSLILESASTNQTSMYLCASSFQAEENIQYFGAGTRLSVL.

V usage is TRBV2 and J usage is TRBJ1-1; D remains ambiguous. The CDR3 runs 12 residues. V dropped 5 bases and J dropped 11 bases, with 15 bases sitting between them. Germline-derived CDR1 and CDR2 are SNHLY and FYNNEI. CDR3: CASSYYSGEAFF. CDR3 DNA sequence: TGTGCCAGCAGTTACTACTCTGGAGAGGCTTTCTTT.

The chain joins TRBV30 to TRBJ2-1; 7 nucleotides match TRBD2. The CDR3 covers 14 residues. From germline, CDR1 is GTSNPN and CDR2 SVGIG (reference sequence). J lost 6 bases, V lost 0 bases, and 5 bases had no gene match. The CDR3 bases are TGTGCCTGGAGTGTCGCTAGCGGAACCAATGAGCAGTTCTTC. Protein product: CAWSVASGTNEQFF.

The rearrangement joins TRBV4-1 to TRBJ1-6; D not certain. Trimming pared 1 base from V and 2 bases from J, leaving 9 bases between. The germline V gene has CDR1 MGHRA and CDR2 YSYEKL. The CDR3 runs to 16 residues. The CDR3 is CASSQGGRAYNSPLHF. The CDR3 coding sequence is TGCGCCAGCAGCCAAGGAGGGAGGGCCTATAATTCACCCCTCCACTTT.